One sample yielded the 26 T cell receptor beta chains listed below, sequenced in a study of T cell changes during pregnancy in multiple sclerosis. Some clones are missing from TCRdb's copy, which holds only in-frame ones; the method was immunoSEQ multiplex PCR. The sample lists 60,000 to 85,000 clones, roughly 92% seen once, with approximately 3.3% in the top ten. The sequenced sample was peripheral blood, obtained after pregnancy. Every receptor here comes from a female donor in good health, enrolled as a control in a pregnancy study.

V gene TRBV10-3 combines with J gene TRBJ2-1, with TRBD1 matching over 12 bases. After removal of 3 bases from V and 9 bases from J, the junction contained 6 bases not matched to a gene. The CDR3 is 15 residues long. Germline CDR1 ENHRY, CDR2 SYGVKD. The CDR3 DNA follows: TGTGCCATCAGTGATTCGGGACAGGGGGCAATTGAGCAGTTCTTC. Translated, it gives CAISDSGQGAIEQFF.

V and J are TRBV28 and TRBJ2-5, with TRBD1 matching over 7 bases. The CDR3 extends over 16 amino acids. After removal of 5 bases from V and 1 base from J, the junction contained 10 bases not matched to a gene. CDR1 MDHEN and CDR2 SYDVKM come from the germline V gene. CDR3 bases: TGTGCCAGCAGTCTTAGTACCGGGACAGCCCAAGAGACCCAGTACTTC. It encodes CASSLSTGTAQETQYF. The full variable domain, with the rest looked up from reference TRBV28 and TRBJ2-5, is DVKVTQSSRYLVKRTGEKVFLECVQDMDHENMFWYRQDPGLGLRLIYFSYDVKMKEKGDIPEGYSVSREKKERFSLILESASTNQTSMYLCASSLSTGTAQETQYFGPGTRLLVL.

This clone was counted a single time. The V gene is TRBV29-1, the J gene TRBJ2-3, with TRBD2 matching 7 bases. V was pared by 0 bases and J by 1 base, with 4 bases of the junction left unmatched. The germline V gene has CDR1 SQVTM and CDR2 ANQGSEA. This CDR3 comprises 15 residues. The CDR3 bases are TGCAGCGTTGAAGATCGGGCGGGGGGCACAGATACGCAGTATTTT. As protein: CSVEDRAGGTDTQYF.

The chain combines TRBV18 with TRBJ2-5; 9 positions match TRBD2. V trimming: 3 bases; J trimming: 2 bases; junction bases outside the gene matches: 1. The CDR3 covers 14 residues. Looked up from germline, CDR1 is KGHSH and CDR2 is LQKENI. The CDR3 nucleotides read TGTGCCAGCTCACCGGCGGGAGGGCAAGAGACCCAGTACTTC. It is translated as CASSPAGGQETQYF. Drawing the rest from reference TRBV18 and TRBJ2-5, the complete variable domain is NAGVMQNPRHLVRRRGQEARLRCSPMKGHSHVYWYRQLPEEGLKFMVYLQKENIIDESGMPKERFSAEFPKEGPSILRIQQVVRGDSAAYFCASSPAGGQETQYFGPGTRLLVL.

The rearrangement uses TRBV7-2 and TRBJ2-1; TRBD2 aligns across 9 bases. Per germline, CDR1 SGHTA and CDR2 FQGNSA. The junction had 6 bases not matched to a gene; V was cut back by 5 bases and J by 1 base. This CDR3 contains 16 residues. This CDR3 reads CASSPDLAGSYNEQFF. The CDR3 coding sequence is TGTGCCAGCAGCCCGGACCTAGCGGGGTCCTACAATGAGCAGTTCTTC. The complete variable domain, with remaining parts taken from reference TRBV7-2 and TRBJ2-1, reads GAGVSQSPSNKVTEKGKDVELRCDPISGHTALYWYRQSLGQGLEFLIYFQGNSAPDKSGLPSDRFSAERTGGSVSTLTIQRTQQEDSAVYLCASSPDLAGSYNEQFFGPGTRLTVL.

V gene TRBV27 combines with J gene TRBJ2-3, with unresolved D. The CDR3 consists of 12 residues. Trimming removed 5 bases from V and 6 bases from J, with 9 bases in between. Looked up from germline, CDR1 is MNHEY and CDR2 is SMNVEV (reference sequence). CDR3 sequence (DNA): TGTGCCAGCAGTCACACGAGGGATACGCAGTATTTT. This sequence encodes CASSHTRDTQYF.

This sequence joins TRBV19 and TRBJ1-2; 7 bases are shared with TRBD1. J gave up 0 bases and V 5 bases, and 3 bases lay outside the gene matches. Germline V gene data show CDR1 as LNHDA and CDR2 as SQIVND (reference sequence). The CDR3 sequence is 14 residues long. CDR3 in amino acids: CASSLGQANYGYTF. CDR3 DNA: TGTGCCAGTAGTCTTGGACAGGCTAACTATGGCTACACCTTC. Full variable domain (rest looked up from reference TRBV19 and TRBJ1-2): DGGITQSPKYLFRKEGQNVTLSCEQNLNHDAMYWYRQDPGQGLRLIYYSQIVNDFQKGDIAEGYSVSREKKESFPLTVTSAQKNPTAFYLCASSLGQANYGYTFGSGTRLTVV.

The chain combines TRBV7-9 with TRBJ2-1; 11 bases align to TRBD1. Trimming at V came to 2 bases and at J to 2 bases, leaving 11 bases not matched to a gene. This CDR3 spans 19 amino acids. Germline V gene sequence: CDR1 SEHNR, CDR2 FQNEAQ (reference sequence). The CDR3 spells CASSLYPYTGQGAYNEQFF. The CDR3 region has the DNA TGTGCCAGCAGCTTATACCCCTACACGGGACAGGGGGCCTACAATGAGCAGTTCTTC.

This clone appeared once. The chain carries TRBV2 and TRBJ2-5, with a possible D match to TRBD2 (5 bases). Germline CDR1 reads SNHLY; CDR2 reads FYNNEI. Trimming took 2 bases from V and 5 from J, leaving 9 bases between them. The length of the CDR3 is 13 residues. The CDR3 loop is CASSEFSVETQYF. The CDR3 coding sequence is TGTGCCAGCAGTGAATTTAGCGTGGAGACCCAGTACTTC.

V is TRBV9 and J is TRBJ1-5; D unclear. The CDR3 extends over 12 amino acids. Per the germline V gene, CDR1 is SGDLS and CDR2 is YYNGEE. Trimming left V 0 bases short and J 5 bases short, with 3 bases between. The chain's CDR3 is CASSVGDQPQHF. The CDR3 DNA is TGTGCCAGCAGCGTAGGAGATCAGCCCCAGCATTTT. The whole variable domain, remainder taken from reference TRBV9 and TRBJ1-5, is DSGVTQTPKHLITATGQRVTLRCSPRSGDLSVYWYQQSLDQGLQFLIQYYNGEERAKGNILERFSAQQFPDLHSELNLSSLELGDSALYFCASSVGDQPQHFGDGTRLSIL.

V gene TRBV6-1 combines with J gene TRBJ1-2; tentative D call: TRBD1 (6 bases). Germline V gene sequence: CDR1 MNHNS, CDR2 SASEGT. The ends were cut back, 3 bases at V and 3 bases at J, with 14 bases in the middle. This CDR3 has 15 amino acids. The CDR3 region is CASSDSAGEYYGYTF. CDR3 DNA sequence: TGTGCCAGCAGTGACTCTGCAGGGGAGTACTATGGCTACACCTTC.

V is TRBV7-9 and J is TRBJ1-2; no clear D. Trimming took 5 bases from V and 7 from J, leaving 8 bases between them. Germline V gene data show CDR1 as SEHNR and CDR2 as FQNEAQ (reference sequence). This CDR3 contains 11 residues. For the CDR3, the DNA is TGTGCCAGCAGCCCCCAGCGTGGCTACACCTTC. The encoded protein is CASSPQRGYTF.

The genes are TRBV7-2 and TRBJ2-2, with D possibly matching TRBD2 (7 bases). Germline CDR1 is SGHTA and CDR2 is FQGNSA. V gave up 6 bases and J gave up 8 bases, with 13 bases separating them. The CDR3 consists of 13 residues. The CDR3 DNA sequence: TGTGCCAGCAGTAGGGGGGGAAGGGGGGAGCTGTTTTTT. Protein sequence: CASSRGGRGELFF.

This chain joins TRBV6-1 and TRBJ2-1, with 10 bases matching TRBD1. V shed 5 bases and J 8 bases; nucleotides not matched to a gene: 6. CDR1 is MNHNS, CDR2 SASEGT, per germline. The CDR3 length is 14 residues. Here the CDR3 DNA reads TGTGCCAGCAGTCCGGGACAGGGGAAGGATGAGCAGTTCTTC. Its translation: CASSPGQGKDEQFF.

V and J are TRBV14 and TRBJ2-1; D call uncertain. In germline, CDR1 is SGHDN, CDR2 FVKESK. V was clipped by 1 base and J by 12 bases, with 13 bases between them. The CDR3 runs to 13 residues. Here the CDR3 DNA reads TGTGCCAGCAGCCAAGGGCCCCTAGAGGTGCAGTTCTTC. Amino acids: CASSQGPLEVQFF.

The rearrangement uses TRBV5-4 and TRBJ2-1; 7 nucleotides line up with TRBD1. J was trimmed by 4 bases and V by 4 bases; bases with no gene match: 2. In germline, CDR1 is SGHNT, CDR2 YYREEE (reference sequence). The CDR3 is 13 amino acids. The CDR3 region is CASSPTGYNEQFF. As DNA, the CDR3 is TGTGCCAGCAGCCCGACAGGGTACAATGAGCAGTTCTTC.

The rearrangement joins TRBV9 to TRBJ1-2, with TRBD1 as a possible D gene (6 bases). The CDR3 runs to 14 residues. V was pared by 3 bases and J by 4 bases, with 13 bases between. Germline V gene data show CDR1 as SGDLS and CDR2 as YYNGEE. As DNA, the CDR3 is TGTGCCAGCAGCGCCAGACAGGCTATCTATGGCTACACCTTC. This translates into CASSARQAIYGYTF. Supplemented by reference TRBV9 and TRBJ1-2, the full variable domain reads DSGVTQTPKHLITATGQRVTLRCSPRSGDLSVYWYQQSLDQGLQFLIQYYNGEERAKGNILERFSAQQFPDLHSELNLSSLELGDSALYFCASSARQAIYGYTFGSGTRLTVV.

V usage is TRBV29-1 and J usage is TRBJ1-1; D is undetermined. Germline lookup yields CDR1 SQVTM and CDR2 ANQGSEA. This CDR3 region has 13 residues. Trimming took 4 bases from V and 1 from J, leaving 10 bases between them. CDR3 sequence: CSVAGLRNTEAFF. DNA for the CDR3: TGCAGCGTTGCCGGTCTAAGGAACACTGAAGCTTTCTTT. The full variable domain, in which reference TRBV29-1 and TRBJ1-1 provide the parts outside the CDR3, is SAVISQKPSRDICQRGTSLTIQCQVDSQVTMMFWYRQQPGQSLTLIATANQGSEATYESGFVIDKFPISRPNLTFSTLTVSNMSPEDSSIYLCSVAGLRNTEAFFGQGTRLTVV.

This clone was seen just once. The chain has TRBV4-1 and TRBJ2-4; tentative D call: TRBD2 (6 bases). Germline values: CDR1 MGHRA, CDR2 YSYEKL. V dropped 0 bases and J dropped 0 bases, with 24 bases sitting between them. The CDR3 has 21 amino acids. The CDR3 nucleotides are TGCGCCAGCAGCCAAGATTTTTCCGGGACTGGACGACTTCTAGCCAAAAACATTCAGTACTTC. This translates into CASSQDFSGTGRLLAKNIQYF.

The chain is built from TRBV5-4 and TRBJ1-2, with 9 bases fitting TRBD1. CDR1 and CDR2 from the germline V gene are SGHNT and YYREEE (reference sequence). Trimming at V came to 3 bases and at J to 5 bases, leaving 8 bases not matched to a gene. This CDR3 has 15 amino acids. CDR3 amino acids: CASSSAGTGPYGYTF. The DNA for the CDR3 is TGTGCCAGCAGCTCCGCCGGGACAGGGCCTTATGGCTACACCTTC.

This rearrangement joins TRBV5-4 to TRBJ2-6; the D gene is possibly TRBD2 (6 bases). This CDR3 contains 18 residues. V lost 0 bases and J lost 0, with 13 bases in between. Germline V gives CDR1 SGHNT, CDR2 YYREEE (reference sequence). CDR3 nucleotides: TGTGCCAGCAGCTTGGGGAGGGGAGCCCCCTCTGGGGCCAACGTCCTGACTTTC. Translation: CASSLGRGAPSGANVLTF.

This clone was picked up one time. V and J are TRBV28 and TRBJ2-2; D gene ambiguous. CDR1 MDHEN and CDR2 SYDVKM come from the germline V gene. The ends were cut back, 3 bases at V and 5 bases at J, with 4 bases in the middle. The CDR3 totals 12 residues. CDR3 bases: TGTGCCAGCAGTTTCGTTACCGGGGAGCTGTTTTTT. As protein: CASSFVTGELFF.

V gene TRBV19 combines with J gene TRBJ2-7, with TRBD1 as a possible D gene (5 bases). Trimming removed 3 bases from V and 8 bases from J, with 14 bases in between. The CDR3 sequence is 13 residues long. CDR1 is LNHDA and CDR2 is SQIVND in the germline V gene (reference sequence). In nucleotides, the CDR3 is TGTGCCAGTAGTATCCCACCAGGGTTAAAGCAGTACTTC. This codes for CASSIPPGLKQYF.

The J gene is TRBJ1-2, the V gene TRBV5-6; 8 bases agree with TRBD1. The V segment lost 5 bases and the J segment 2 bases; nucleotides outside the gene matches: 8. CDR1 is SGHDT, CDR2 YYEEEE, per germline. This CDR3 contains 15 residues. CDR3: CASRSPGTGNYGYTF. Here the CDR3 DNA reads TGTGCCAGCAGAAGTCCCGGGACAGGAAACTATGGCTACACCTTC.

The CDR3 region is CASRDGTGVNYGYTF. In nucleotides, the CDR3 is TGTGCCAGTAGAGACGGGACAGGGGTGAACTATGGCTACACCTTC. The chain recombines TRBV19 with TRBJ1-2; 10 bases match TRBD1. CDR3 size: 15 residues. CDR1 and CDR2 (germline): LNHDA, SQIVND (reference sequence). V dropped 6 bases and J dropped 2; count of bases not matched to a gene: 6. Filled out from reference TRBV19 and TRBJ1-2, the complete variable domain reads DGGITQSPKYLFRKEGQNVTLSCEQNLNHDAMYWYRQDPGQGLRLIYYSQIVNDFQKGDIAEGYSVSREKKESFPLTVTSAQKNPTAFYLCASRDGTGVNYGYTFGSGTRLTVV.

The genes are TRBV12-5 and TRBJ2-1; 7 nucleotides match TRBD2. Germline lookup yields CDR1 LGHNT and CDR2 FRNRAP. The CDR3 spans 13 residues. V was pared by 6 bases and J by 4 bases, with 3 bases of the junction left unmatched. DNA for the CDR3: TGTGCTAGTGGAAAAGCGGGGTACAATGAGCAGTTCTTC. Protein product: CASGKAGYNEQFF.